The rows below give T cell receptor beta chains drawn from one sample of a study of blood T cell repertoires in COVID-19. Measured with immunoSEQ multiplex PCR; TCRdb has only the in-frame clones, and not every one. Of around 97,000 clones detected, roughly 90% appear once; the ten largest clones hold approximately 3.5%. The specimen sequenced was peripheral blood. Every receptor here comes from a woman in her fifties or sixties with acute or convalescent COVID-19. Each CDR3 is given with its conserved first and last residue. Each record gives: V gene, J gene, CDR3 protein.

TRBV5-1	TRBJ2-1	CASKRREDSYNEQFF
TRBV5-4	TRBJ1-1	CASSLPDRDTEAFF
TRBV7-9	TRBJ1-1	CASSFVAANTEAFF
TRBV6-5	TRBJ2-1	CASRPTGYNEQFF
TRBV5-4	TRBJ2-3	CASSLESSGRGGTDTQYF
TRBV5-5	TRBJ1-1	CASTRLSNTEAFF
TRBV5-4	TRBJ2-3	CASSGGQGKFRGSTDTQYF
TRBV5-8	TRBJ2-1	CASSRGPTSGGGYNEQFF
TRBV7-2	TRBJ1-5	CASSLQGNQPQHF
TRBV28	TRBJ1-5	CASSILRSVDRPQHF
TRBV7-9	TRBJ2-2	CASTPRDTGGTGELFF
TRBV3-1/TRBV3-2	TRBJ1-3	CASSQEKRGVGTIYF
TRBV5-1	TRBJ1-2	CASSYEGRIKGYTF
TRBV5-1	TRBJ2-1	CASSQTGTNNEQFF
TRBV10-3	TRBJ2-1	CAIRTGLAGEKGEQFF
TRBV7-3	TRBJ2-1	CASSLRGRRNEQFF
TRBV6-6	TRBJ1-5	CASRRQGNQPQHF
TRBV3-1/TRBV3-2	TRBJ2-1	CASSHDLIAGRYNEQFF
TRBV29-1	TRBJ1-1	CSVDFLGNTEAFF
TRBV28	TRBJ2-2	CASRLRGVAGELFF
TRBV5-1	TRBJ2-3	CARTGTSGSTDTQYF
TRBV27	TRBJ2-7	CASKWTSGDEQYF
TRBV19	TRBJ2-3	CASSMSSGSSDTQYF
TRBV18	TRBJ1-3	CASSPPVELGNTIYF
TRBV24-1	TRBJ1-5	CATAPGHPNQPQHF
TRBV5-1	TRBJ2-5	CASSLGLVASGKGGETQYF
TRBV27	TRBJ1-1	CASSFSVSNTEAFF
TRBV28	TRBJ1-2	CASSSQGFYGYTF
TRBV19	TRBJ2-5	CASSIAGGGETQYF
TRBV27	TRBJ1-5	CASSSLIGYNQPQHF
TRBV7-9	TRBJ2-3	CASSPPEDTQYF
TRBV6-5	TRBJ1-2	CASGVGQGRGYTF
TRBV16	TRBJ2-5	CASSRNQGGETQYF
TRBV13	TRBJ2-1	CASSLGLAGGEQFF
TRBV3-1/TRBV3-2	TRBJ2-3	CASSPTSGVTDTQYF
TRBV15	TRBJ1-2	CATSRDRGNSYGYTF
TRBV5-1	TRBJ1-3	CASSSNFPDSGNTIYF
TRBV9	TRBJ2-5	CASSASSGQETQYF
TRBV5-1	TRBJ1-1	CASSLATAGGTLVNTEAFF
TRBV30	TRBJ2-4	CAWSETIGTGGSKNIQYF
TRBV5-1	TRBJ2-1	CASSSASSNGTSGVSSYNEQFF
TRBV10-3	TRBJ2-1	CAISEGGLANLAGGHEQFF
TRBV24-1	TRBJ2-1	CATSDRFKPRGDNEQFF
TRBV19	TRBJ2-7	CASSMEAGGEQYF
TRBV29-1	TRBJ1-1	CSVADIEAFF
TRBV5-1	TRBJ1-4	CASAVTGEREKLFF
TRBV10-3	TRBJ2-5	CAISGRLEETQYF
TRBV19	TRBJ2-1	CASSGTSGLSAVYNEQFF
TRBV11-2	TRBJ1-2	CASSRLVGAGSYGYTF
TRBV12-3/TRBV12-4	TRBJ2-7	CASTAGGSYEQYF
TRBV19	TRBJ1-4	CASSIDGLGMNEKLFF
TRBV6-5	TRBJ2-1	CASNSGTGVYNEQFF
TRBV12-3/TRBV12-4	TRBJ1-6	CASSFQGSSPLHF